One sample yielded the 28 T cell receptor beta chains listed below, sequenced in a study of Ad26.COV2.S vaccination and SARS-CoV-2 variants. Noted treatment: around 19 received Ad26.COV2.S at low or high dose, single or two shots; about 5 received placebo; per-sample allocation not given. Repertoires come from day 63 after the first vaccine or placebo injection. Produced via immunoSEQ multiplex PCR; TCRdb's table is partial and in-frame only. The profile shows some 390,000 clones, about 91% of them singletons. The material sequenced was peripheral blood, taken in a trial of Ad26.COV2.S vaccine versus placebo. Receptors originate from a person aged 18-60 years who received the Ad26.COV2.S COVID-19 vaccine or a placebo.

The chain recombines TRBV9 with TRBJ1-1; maybe TRBD1 (6 bases). Looked up from germline, CDR1 is SGDLS and CDR2 is YYNGEE. The CDR3 sequence is 15 residues long. Trimming pared 0 bases from V and 2 bases from J, leaving 11 bases between. CDR3 sequence: CASSVEGGPNTEAFF. In nucleotides, the CDR3 is TGTGCCAGCAGCGTAGAGGGGGGGCCAAACACTGAAGCTTTCTTT.

The chain has TRBV7-9 and TRBJ2-7; TRBD1 matches 7 bases. The V gene's germline CDR1 is SEHNR and CDR2 FQNEAQ (reference sequence). V shed 5 bases, J shed 3 bases, and the junction held 7 bases outside the gene matches. This CDR3 region has 14 residues. The DNA of the CDR3 is TGTGCCAGCAGCCACCGACAGGGTGACTACGAGCAGTACTTC. Amino acid sequence: CASSHRQGDYEQYF.

The V gene is TRBV7-6, the J gene TRBJ2-3; 8 nucleotides agree with TRBD1. The V and J ends lost 1 base and 3 bases, in that order; junction bases with no gene match: 6. The CDR3 runs 16 residues. Germline V gene lookup returns CDR1 SGHVS and CDR2 FNYEAQ. CDR3 coding DNA: TGTGCCAGCAGCTTAGTTCCAGGACAGGGTACAGATACGCAGTATTTT. Translating it yields CASSLVPGQGTDTQYF.

This clone has just a few counts. The rearrangement uses TRBV5-1 and TRBJ1-2, with 10 bases aligning to TRBD1. This CDR3 contains 16 residues. The ends lost 5 bases at V and 3 bases at J; junction bases unmatched: 10. The germline gives CDR1 SGHRS, CDR2 YFSETQ. CDR3 in amino acids: CASRFPRQGADYGYTF. The CDR3 DNA sequence: TGCGCCAGCAGGTTCCCGAGACAGGGGGCTGACTATGGCTACACCTTC.

The rearrangement joins TRBV12-3 or TRBV12-4 to TRBJ2-7; 9 positions agree with TRBD1. The CDR3 is 13 residues long. The V segment lost 6 bases and the J segment 5 bases; nucleotides outside the gene matches: 5. The DNA of the CDR3 is TGTGCCAGCAGGGGACAGGGCCCACACGAGCAGTACTTC. It yields the protein CASRGQGPHEQYF.

The rearrangement uses TRBV12-3 or TRBV12-4 and TRBJ1-1; the D gene is possibly TRBD1 (5 bases). Trimming removed 4 bases from V and 13 bases from J, with 16 bases in between. This CDR3 comprises 12 residues. CDR3 sequence (DNA): TGTGCCAGCAGTTCCGGGGCACTGAAGTATTTCTTT. It yields the protein CASSSGALKYFF.

The chain joins TRBV18 to TRBJ2-7; 7 positions agree with TRBD2. J was trimmed by 7 bases and V by 3 bases; bases with no gene match: 9. Germline loops: CDR1 KGHSH, CDR2 LQKENI. The CDR3 covers 14 residues. Here the CDR3 DNA reads TGTGCCAGCTCACCCTTAAGCGGGATGGGGGAGCAGTACTTC. Amino acid sequence: CASSPLSGMGEQYF.

This chain connects TRBV12-5 to TRBJ2-3; D uncertain. Trimming shortened V by 5 bases and J by 2 bases, and 2 bases separated the two germline ends. The V gene's germline CDR1 is LGHNT and CDR2 FRNRAP. The CDR3 sequence is 11 residues long. CDR3 bases: TGTGCTAGTGGTCTCACAGATACGCAGTATTTT. This sequence encodes CASGLTDTQYF.

The V and J genes are TRBV12-5 and TRBJ2-5; D might be TRBD1 (6 bases). Trimming stripped 5 bases from V and 1 base from J, with 26 bases between. Germline-derived CDR1 and CDR2 are LGHNT and FRNRAP. This CDR3 spans 19 amino acids. Written as DNA, the CDR3 is TGTGCTAGTGGTCGAGATCGGGACACAACCGTCGAGAGCCAAGAGACCCAGTACTTC. Encoded protein: CASGRDRDTTVESQETQYF.

V is TRBV9 and J is TRBJ2-2, with TRBD2 matching 8 bases. The germline V gene encodes CDR1 SGDLS and CDR2 YYNGEE. The V segment lost 1 base and the J segment 6 bases; nucleotides outside the gene matches: 8. The CDR3 contains 16 residues. The CDR3 DNA sequence: TGTGCCAGCAGCGTACGAGCGGGAGTGGGGGCCGGGGAGCTGTTTTTT. This translates into CASSVRAGVGAGELFF. Together with reference TRBV9 and TRBJ2-2, the CDR3 gives the full variable domain: DSGVTQTPKHLITATGQRVTLRCSPRSGDLSVYWYQQSLDQGLQFLIQYYNGEERAKGNILERFSAQQFPDLHSELNLSSLELGDSALYFCASSVRAGVGAGELFFGEGSRLTVL.

This clone has only one observation. The V and J genes are TRBV3-1 (or the pseudogene TRBV3-2) and TRBJ2-7; D remains unclear. Trimming took off 5 bases at V and 11 bases at J, with 16 bases between the two ends. The CDR3 has 12 amino acids. Per the germline V gene, CDR1 is LGHDT and CDR2 is YNNKEL (reference sequence). CDR3 DNA: TGTGCCAGCAGCGACCTCTCCCTTGGGAAGTACTTC. Amino acid sequence: CASSDLSLGKYF.

For the CDR3, the DNA is TGTGCCACTTCTAGCGCCCAAGAGACCCAGTACTTC. It codes for CATSSAQETQYF. V usage is TRBV15 and J usage is TRBJ2-5; tentative D call: TRBD2 (6 bases). V shed 9 bases and J shed 1 base, with 9 bases lying between them. Looked up from germline, CDR1 is LNHNV and CDR2 is YYDKDF (reference sequence). The CDR3 contains 12 residues.

The rearrangement joins TRBV29-1 to TRBJ2-1; 11 bases map to TRBD1. From germline, CDR1 is SQVTM and CDR2 ANQGSEA. This CDR3 has 14 amino acids. Trimming removed 7 bases from V and 10 bases from J; junction bases left unmatched: 12. The CDR3 here is CSARTGGSSGEQFF. The CDR3, as DNA: TGCAGCGCAAGGACAGGGGGCTCGAGCGGGGAGCAGTTCTTC.

This rearrangement joins TRBV3-1 (or the pseudogene TRBV3-2) to TRBJ1-3; D call uncertain. V shed 3 bases and J shed 0 bases, with 9 bases lying between them. The length of the CDR3 is 15 residues. Germline V lookup: CDR1 LGHDT, CDR2 YNNKEL (reference sequence). CDR3 in amino acids: CASSQGKGSGNTIYF. The DNA of the CDR3 is TGTGCCAGCAGCCAGGGGAAAGGCTCTGGAAACACCATATATTTT.

The chain is built from TRBV27 and TRBJ2-7, with 7 bases identical to TRBD1. The CDR3 covers 15 residues. Germline trimming cut 2 bases from V and 1 base from J; bases unmatched to any gene: 5. Germline CDR1 reads MNHEY; CDR2 reads SMNVEV (reference sequence). The chain's CDR3 is CASSLTGAFSYEQYF. In DNA, the CDR3 is TGTGCCAGCAGTTTAACAGGGGCGTTTTCCTACGAGCAGTACTTC.

The CDR3 sequence: CASSKDSYGYTF. CDR3 sequence (DNA): TGTGCCAGCAGCAAGGACAGTTATGGCTACACCTTC. The chain employs TRBV12-3 or TRBV12-4 and TRBJ1-2, with D perhaps matching TRBD1 (6 bases). V was pared by 6 bases and J by 5 bases, with 10 bases between. This CDR3 spans 12 amino acids.

This clone was counted only a few times. The chain carries TRBV27 and TRBJ2-1; unclear D gene. From germline, CDR1 is MNHEY and CDR2 SMNVEV (reference sequence). The CDR3 runs to 16 residues. V lost 7 bases and J lost 0, with 16 bases in between. Here the CDR3 reads CASIPGVRSSYNEQFF. The CDR3 nucleotides read TGTGCCAGCATCCCCGGAGTAAGAAGCTCCTACAATGAGCAGTTCTTC.

The CDR3 spells CASSLDGMGEQFF. The CDR3 DNA reads as TGTGCCAGCAGCTTGGACGGAATGGGGGAGCAGTTCTTC. The gene calls are TRBV5-4 and TRBJ2-1; no clear D. CDR1 SGHNT and CDR2 YYREEE come from the germline V gene (reference sequence). The V end was cut by 0 bases, the J end by 10 bases, with 11 bases between. This CDR3 is 13 amino acids long. Variable domain in full (rest from reference TRBV5-4 and TRBJ2-1): ETGVTQSPTHLIKTRGQQVTLRCSSQSGHNTVSWYQQALGQGPQFIFQYYREEENGRGNFPPRFSGLQFPNYSSELNVNALELDDSALYLCASSLDGMGEQFFGPGTRLTVL.

The chain has TRBV7-9 and TRBJ2-7; D unclear. This CDR3 has 13 residues. Germline V gene data show CDR1 as SEHNR and CDR2 as FQNEAQ (reference sequence). Trimming cost V 5 bases and J 3 bases, with 11 bases left between them. The CDR3 sequence is CASSPPTGYEQYF. The CDR3 DNA follows: TGTGCCAGCAGCCCCCCGACCGGCTACGAGCAGTACTTC.

The chain joins TRBV30 to TRBJ2-7; D tentatively fits TRBD1 or TRBD2 (5 bases each). Germline assignment: CDR1 GTSNPN and CDR2 SVGIG (reference sequence). CDR3 length equals 14 residues. With 7 bases removed from V and 7 bases from J, the gap between germline ends came to 23 bases. As DNA, the CDR3 is TGTGCCTTCGACGGGGCGGGCCTCGGTGGGGAGCAGTACTTC. Translation gives CAFDGAGLGGEQYF.

For this clone: Different DNA sequences within this sample yield the same CDR3. V is TRBV28 and J is TRBJ1-5; no reliable D call. CDR1 is MDHEN, CDR2 SYDVKM, per germline. V lost 2 bases to trimming and J lost 6 bases, with 5 bases between them. The CDR3 runs 12 residues. The CDR3 DNA follows: TGTGCCAGCAGTTTAGAGGGTCAGCCCCAGCATTTT. This gives the protein CASSLEGQPQHF.

The V and J genes are TRBV7-8 and TRBJ2-5; 7 bases map to TRBD1. Germline V CDR1 and CDR2: SGHVS, FQNEAQ. J gave up 2 bases and V 5 bases, and 5 bases lay outside the gene matches. This CDR3 comprises 14 residues. The CDR3 here is CASSVGTAQETQYF. CDR3 sequence (DNA): TGTGCCAGCAGCGTCGGGACAGCACAAGAGACCCAGTACTTC.

The V gene is TRBV19, the J gene TRBJ2-1; TRBD2 matches 7 bases. This CDR3 has 16 amino acids. CDR1 is LNHDA and CDR2 is SQIVND in the germline V gene (reference sequence). After removal of 5 bases from V and 4 bases from J, the junction contained 11 bases not matched to a gene. The CDR3 sequence: CASSAQVGEGYNEQFF. The CDR3, as DNA: TGTGCCAGTAGTGCACAAGTAGGGGAGGGATACAATGAGCAGTTCTTC. Drawing the rest from reference TRBV19 and TRBJ2-1, the complete variable domain is DGGITQSPKYLFRKEGQNVTLSCEQNLNHDAMYWYRQDPGQGLRLIYYSQIVNDFQKGDIAEGYSVSREKKESFPLTVTSAQKNPTAFYLCASSAQVGEGYNEQFFGPGTRLTVL.

The V and J genes are TRBV27 and TRBJ2-1; TRBD2 matches at 10 bases. The CDR3 is 16 residues long. The ends lost 8 bases at V and 2 bases at J; junction bases unmatched: 9. CDR1 and CDR2 (germline): MNHEY, SMNVEV (reference sequence). The CDR3 sequence: CASGRASGGAYNEQFF. CDR3 DNA: TGTGCCAGCGGACGTGCTAGCGGGGGTGCCTACAATGAGCAGTTCTTC.

This clone appeared a single time. The chain joins TRBV5-6 to TRBJ2-3; 11 bases agree with TRBD2. This CDR3 region has 17 residues. V was clipped by 0 bases and J by 4 bases; unmatched bases: 7. Per the germline V gene, CDR1 is SGHDT and CDR2 is YYEEEE. The CDR3 sequence is CASSLGLAGTFADTQYF. In DNA form, the CDR3 reads TGTGCCAGCAGCTTGGGACTAGCGGGAACGTTTGCAGATACGCAGTATTTT.

This chain uses TRBV9 with TRBJ1-2; weak D call: TRBD1 (6 bases). The CDR3 length is 13 residues. Germline CDR1 and CDR2: SGDLS and YYNGEE. V lost 3 bases to trimming and J lost 10 bases, with 16 bases between them. CDR3 in DNA: TGTGCCAGCAGCGAAGGACAGCGGAGGTTCTACACCTTC. Residues: CASSEGQRRFYTF.

Only one count was recorded for this clone. CDR3 DNA sequence: TGTGCCAGCAGCGTAGGGACAGGGGACGGGCAGCAGTACTTC. It specifies CASSVGTGDGQQYF. The genes are TRBV9 and TRBJ2-7, with 9 bases identical to TRBD1. The CDR3 totals 14 residues. Germline CDR1 reads SGDLS; CDR2 reads YYNGEE. Trimming at V came to 0 bases and at J to 8 bases, leaving 6 bases not matched to a gene.

The chain is built from TRBV29-1 and TRBJ1-2; TRBD1 aligns across 8 bases. This CDR3 is built from 11 residues. Germline-derived CDR1 and CDR2 are SQVTM and ANQGSEA. The V segment lost 7 bases and the J segment 8 bases; nucleotides outside the gene matches: 6. The CDR3 sequence: CSGGQEGGYTF. CDR3 nucleotide sequence: TGCAGCGGGGGACAGGAAGGGGGCTACACCTTC.